This TCR beta chain was sequenced during a study of regulatory T cells in long-lasting Graves disease. Noted time point: newly diagnosed GD, antithyroid drugs for less than 3 months. From RNA extracted from PBMCs, the TCR library was made. Arm-PCR with iRepertoire HTBI primers amplified the CDR3 regions for these TCR beta libraries. Study processing details: Identification yielded around 68 TRBV and under 15 TRBJ segments across samples. Via MiXCR, TCRdb re-called the multiplex PCR reads, giving one row per CDR3 protein. The V and J calls shown here were made by TCRdb, not taken from the authors' results. The profile shows about 470,000 distinct CDR3 sequences, around 16% of them singletons. In its sample, this clonotype was seen many times. Trimming at V came to 10 bases and at J to 2 bases, leaving 22 bases not matched to a gene. Germline assignment: CDR1 MDHEN and CDR2 SYDVKM. The CDR3 extends over 21 amino acids.

These sequences were also reported in another study, on T cells in Graves' hyperthyroidism and ophthalmopathy.

The V call is TRBV28, the J call TRBJ2-2, with 13 bases lining up with TRBD2. The receptor's source is a man between 40 and 49 years old with Graves disease. The material was peripheral blood mononuclear cells (PBMCs), obtained at new diagnosis, from a patient treated with antithyroid drugs. The DNA for the CDR3 is TGTGCCACCCTGACCCGGACACCCTCAGGACTAGCGGGAGTTAACACCGGGGAGCTGTTTTTT. It yields the protein CATLTRTPSGLAGVNTGELFF.